The 18 T cell receptor beta chains below come from one sample, sequenced in a study of T cell repertoires in cytomegalovirus infection. One entry per CDR3 protein results from TCRdb running MiXCR on the reads. The sample yields fewer than 550,000 distinct CDR3 sequences, approximately 31% seen once. Sample: PBMCs. The receptors derive from a human donor in good health (CMV status not recorded). Some clones in this sample may be carry-over from other donors' samples.

J is TRBJ1-5 and V is TRBV6-1; D is ambiguous. CDR1 and CDR2 (germline): MNHNS, SASEGT. This CDR3 contains 15 residues. The V gene lost 4 bases and the J gene lost 0 bases, with 10 bases spanning the gap. The CDR3, as DNA: TGTGCCAGCAGTGCGGGCGATATTAGCAATCAGCCCCAGCATTTT. Translating gives CASSAGDISNQPQHF.

This chain uses TRBV30 with TRBJ2-5, with 7 bases that match TRBD2. The germline gives CDR1 GTSNPN, CDR2 SVGIG (reference sequence). The CDR3 spans 14 residues. Losses at the gene ends were 3 bases for V and 2 bases for J; bases not matched to a gene: 6. In nucleotides, the CDR3 is TGTGCCTGGAGCCCCACTAGCGAGCAAGAGACCCAGTACTTC. Translation gives CAWSPTSEQETQYF.

A remark on this clonotype: It may be a read error: a sequence one base away is much more abundant. This CDR3 is missing its conserved last phenylalanine or tryptophan, likely due to a read error. This rearrangement joins TRBV19 to TRBJ1-2, with D hard to call. The CDR3 sequence is 16 residues long. CDR1 and CDR2 from the germline V gene are LNHDA and SQIVND (reference sequence). Trimming removed 10 bases from V and 6 bases from J, with 27 bases in between. The CDR3 spells CATSTLIDALRHGYTL. CDR3 nucleotide sequence: TGTGCCACCAGTACCTTGATAGACGCCTTACGGCATGGCTACACCTTA.

This sequence joins TRBV27 and TRBJ2-1, with 8 bases fitting TRBD1. This CDR3 comprises 12 residues. The V and J ends lost 4 bases and 16 bases, in that order; junction bases with no gene match: 9. From germline, CDR1 is MNHEY and CDR2 SMNVEV (reference sequence). In DNA, the CDR3 is TGTGCCAGCAGTTCCAAGACAGGGGAAGGCTTCTTC. Protein product: CASSSKTGEGFF.

The chain recombines TRBV2 with TRBJ2-1, with D hard to call. CDR1 SNHLY and CDR2 FYNNEI come from the germline V gene. Trimming left V 4 bases short and J 3 bases short, with 10 bases between. CDR3 size: 14 residues. CDR3 coding DNA: TGTGCCAGCAGTGTTGAACGGAGCTACAATGAGCAGTTCTTC. This translates into CASSVERSYNEQFF.

Details on this clonotype: The conserved phenylalanine or tryptophan is not found at the CDR3 terminus, so this likely reflects a read error. V gene TRBV7-8 combines with J gene TRBJ1-6; 7 positions agree with TRBD1. V dropped 5 bases and J dropped 7; count of bases not matched to a gene: 5. This CDR3 spans 14 amino acids. Per germline, CDR1 SGHVS and CDR2 FQNEAQ. CDR3 nucleotides: TGTGCCAGCAGCCTGACAGGGAAGAATTCACCCCTCCACTTA. Encoded protein: CASSLTGKNSPLHL.

This clonotype has more than one count but fewer than ten. The V and J genes are TRBV11-2 and TRBJ1-6; 7 nucleotides line up with TRBD1. V was clipped by 1 base and J by 6 bases; unmatched bases: 6. The CDR3 runs 16 residues. Germline CDR1 is SGHAT and CDR2 is FQNNGV. CDR3 nucleotides: TGTGCCAGCAGCTTAGTGACAGGGTTATTTAATTCACCCCTCCACTTT. This translates into CASSLVTGLFNSPLHF.

This clonotype was seen a handful of times. One end of the junction fails to match germline, which may point to a read error. V is TRBV7-7 and J is TRBJ2-5; D not certain. The CDR3 is 15 amino acids. CDR1 and CDR2 from the germline V gene are SSHAT and FNYEAQ (reference sequence). The CDR3 nucleotides are TGTGCTAGCAGCCTTGATCCGGGTAGCCGGGAGACCCAGTACTTC. It encodes CASSLDPGSRETQYF.

This chain links TRBV11-2 with TRBJ2-5; TRBD2 agrees at 9 bases. CDR1 SGHAT and CDR2 FQNNGV come from the germline V gene. The CDR3 extends over 15 amino acids. Unmatched junction bases numbered 10, after V lost 6 bases and J lost 5 bases. This CDR3 reads CASSRSGGLVETQYF. In nucleotides, the CDR3 is TGTGCCAGCAGTCGGAGCGGGGGGCTGGTCGAGACCCAGTACTTC. The whole variable domain, filled in from reference TRBV11-2 and TRBJ2-5, reads EAGVAQSPRYKIIEKRQSVAFWCNPISGHATLYWYQQILGQGPKLLIQFQNNGVVDDSQLPKDRFSAERLKGVDSTLKIQPAKLEDSAVYLCASSRSGGLVETQYFGPGTRLLVL.

The V call is TRBV20-1, the J call TRBJ2-1; 8 bases fit TRBD1. The CDR3 loop spans 13 amino acids. With V trimmed by 5 bases and J by 4 bases, 4 bases remained unmatched. The germline CDR1 and CDR2 sequences are DFQATT and SNEGSKA (reference sequence). The CDR3 region has the DNA TGCAGTGCTTTTACAGGGGGATACAATGAGCAGTTCTTC. Translation: CSAFTGGYNEQFF.

The V call is TRBV20-1, the J call TRBJ2-1, with TRBD2 identical over 13 bases. Germline V gene data show CDR1 as DFQATT and CDR2 as SNEGSKA (reference sequence). The CDR3 is 15 residues long. Trimming cost V 8 bases and J 2 bases; bases outside gene matches: 6. The CDR3 here is CSTTSGGPTYNEQFF. In DNA form, the CDR3 reads TGCAGTACGACTAGCGGGGGGCCGACCTACAATGAGCAGTTCTTC.

This clonotype was seen a few times. The chain couples TRBV6-2 or TRBV6-3 to TRBJ2-7, with D perhaps given as TRBD1 or TRBD2 (5 bases each). Per germline, CDR1 MNHEY and CDR2 SVGEGT. There are 15 residues in the CDR3. V lost 6 bases and J 6 bases, leaving 21 bases between the germline ends. CDR3 sequence: CASSIRGRSQGEQYF. In nucleotides, the CDR3 is TGTGCCAGCAGCATACGGGGCAGGAGCCAGGGCGAGCAGTACTTC.

This chain connects TRBV10-3 to TRBJ1-1, with no clear D. The CDR3 sequence is 14 residues long. The germline gives CDR1 ENHRY, CDR2 SYGVKD. Trimming stripped 1 base from V and 2 bases from J, with 8 bases between. The CDR3 DNA sequence: TGTGCCATCAGTGAGTTGGGCAGTAACACTGAAGCTTTCTTT. Translation: CAISELGSNTEAFF.

About this clonotype: Being one base from a much bigger clone, this may be a read error. The chain links TRBV28 to TRBJ2-1; TRBD2 agrees at 8 bases. Germline loops: CDR1 MDHEN, CDR2 SYDVKM. The CDR3 has 16 amino acids. Trimming took 1 base from V and 7 from J; bases not matched to a gene: 9. The CDR3 nucleotides read TGTGCCAGCAGTTTATCTATAGCGGGGAAGGGAAATGAGCAGTTCTTC. Protein product: CASSLSIAGKGNEQFF.

V and J are TRBV7-3 and TRBJ2-3, with TRBD1 matching 8 bases. CDR3 length: 14 residues. Germline CDR1 reads SGHTA; CDR2 reads FQGTGA. V trimming: 4 bases; J trimming: 6 bases; junction bases outside the gene matches: 6. CDR3 sequence reads: CASSSTGDGDTQYF. The CDR3 region has the DNA TGTGCCAGCAGCTCGACAGGGGACGGGGATACGCAGTATTTT.

At least ten counts were recorded for this clonotype. The rearrangement links TRBV7-4 to TRBJ2-1, with 7 bases that match TRBD1. The CDR3 totals 16 residues. Germline CDR1 reads SGHVT; CDR2 reads SQSDAQ. V shed 5 bases and J 4 bases; nucleotides not matched to a gene: 11. The CDR3 here is CASSLGWTGDYNEQFF. The DNA of the CDR3 is TGTGCCAGCAGCCTCGGTTGGACAGGAGATTACAATGAGCAGTTCTTC. The entire variable domain, with the rest obtained from reference TRBV7-4 and TRBJ2-1, is as follows: GAGVSQSPRYKVAKRGRDVALRCDSISGHVTLYWYRQTLGQGSEVLTYSQSDAQRDKSGRPSGRFSAERPERSVSTLKIQRTEQGDSAVYLCASSLGWTGDYNEQFFGPGTRLTVL.

CDR3 coding DNA: TGTGCCAGCAGCTTAGCGCAGGGACTAGCGGGGGGGCTCGAGCAGTACTTC. It encodes CASSLAQGLAGGLEQYF. The chain combines TRBV7-2 with TRBJ2-7, with 16 bases matching TRBD2. CDR1 and CDR2 from the germline V gene are SGHTA and FQGNSA. Trimming removed 0 bases from V and 6 bases from J; junction bases left unmatched: 5. The length of the CDR3 is 17 residues.

The chain joins TRBV7-9 to TRBJ2-6; D remains unclear. Germline CDR1 SEHNR, CDR2 FQNEAQ (reference sequence). This CDR3 is built from 14 residues. The V end lost 6 bases, the J end lost 0 bases, and 6 bases lay between the germline ends. CDR3 DNA sequence: TGTGCCAGCAGGCGAAGCTCTGGGGCCAACGTCCTGACTTTC. Translated, it gives CASRRSSGANVLTF.